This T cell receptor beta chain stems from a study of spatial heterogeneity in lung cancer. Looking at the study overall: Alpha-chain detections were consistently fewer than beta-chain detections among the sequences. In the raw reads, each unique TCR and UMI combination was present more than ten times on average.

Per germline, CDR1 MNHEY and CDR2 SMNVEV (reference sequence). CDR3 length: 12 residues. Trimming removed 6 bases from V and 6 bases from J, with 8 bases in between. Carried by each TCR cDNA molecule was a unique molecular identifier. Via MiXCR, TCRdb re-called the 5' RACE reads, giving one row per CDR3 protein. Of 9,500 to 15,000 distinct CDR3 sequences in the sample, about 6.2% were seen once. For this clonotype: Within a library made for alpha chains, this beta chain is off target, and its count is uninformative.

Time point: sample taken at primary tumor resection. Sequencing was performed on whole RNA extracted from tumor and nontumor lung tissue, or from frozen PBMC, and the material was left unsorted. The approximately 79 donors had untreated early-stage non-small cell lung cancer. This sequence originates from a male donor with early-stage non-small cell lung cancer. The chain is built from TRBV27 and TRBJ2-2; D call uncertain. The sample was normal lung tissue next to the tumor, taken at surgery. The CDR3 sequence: CASRVGPGELFF. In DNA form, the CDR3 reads TGTGCCAGCAGGGTCGGACCCGGGGAGCTGTTTTTT.